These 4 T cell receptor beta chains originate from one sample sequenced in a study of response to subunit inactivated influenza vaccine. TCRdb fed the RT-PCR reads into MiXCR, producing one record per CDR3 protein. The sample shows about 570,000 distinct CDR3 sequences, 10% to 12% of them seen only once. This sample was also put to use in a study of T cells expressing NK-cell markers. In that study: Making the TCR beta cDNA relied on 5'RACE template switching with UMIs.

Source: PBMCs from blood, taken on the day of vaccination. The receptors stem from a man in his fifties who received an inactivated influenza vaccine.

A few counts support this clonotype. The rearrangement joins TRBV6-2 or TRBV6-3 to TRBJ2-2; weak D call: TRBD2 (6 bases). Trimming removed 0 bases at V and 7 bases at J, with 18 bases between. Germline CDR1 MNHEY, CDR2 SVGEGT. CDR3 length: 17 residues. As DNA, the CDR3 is TGTGCCAGCAGTTACTCGATTTATGGGGACTTCATCGGGGAGCTGTTTTTT. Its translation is CASSYSIYGDFIGELFF.

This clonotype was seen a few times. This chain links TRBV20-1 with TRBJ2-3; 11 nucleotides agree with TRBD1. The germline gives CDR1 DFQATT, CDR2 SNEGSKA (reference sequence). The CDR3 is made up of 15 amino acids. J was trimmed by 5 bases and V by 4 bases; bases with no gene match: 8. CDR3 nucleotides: TGCAGTGCTATAAACGGACAGGGGGCAGAAGATACGCAGTATTTT. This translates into CSAINGQGAEDTQYF.

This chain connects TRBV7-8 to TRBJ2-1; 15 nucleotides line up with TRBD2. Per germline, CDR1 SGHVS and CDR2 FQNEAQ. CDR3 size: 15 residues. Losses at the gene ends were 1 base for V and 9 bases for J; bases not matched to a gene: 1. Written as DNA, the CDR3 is TGTGCCAGCAGCTTAGGGACTAGCGGGAGGGCTGAGCAGTTCTTC. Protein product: CASSLGTSGRAEQFF.

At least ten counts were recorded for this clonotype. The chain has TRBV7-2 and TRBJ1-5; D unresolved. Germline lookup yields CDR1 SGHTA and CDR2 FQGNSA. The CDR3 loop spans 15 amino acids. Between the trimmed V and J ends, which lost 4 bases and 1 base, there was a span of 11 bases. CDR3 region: CASSWTLGSNQPQHF. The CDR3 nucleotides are TGTGCCAGCAGCTGGACCTTGGGGAGCAATCAGCCCCAGCATTTT.